This T cell receptor (beta chain) is drawn from a study of blood T cell repertoires in COVID-19. Germline V lookup: CDR1 LNHDA, CDR2 SQIVND (reference sequence). The trim removed 6 bases at V and 3 bases at J, leaving 10 bases unmatched. The CDR3 is made up of 16 amino acids. Data came from immunoSEQ multiplex PCR; TCRdb stores just in-frame clones and leaves some out. Of more than 200,000 clones in the sample, more than 65% are singletons; the top ten hold about 4.5%. The receptor comes from a man aged 45-65 years with active or convalescent COVID-19. The rearrangement links TRBV19 to TRBJ1-2; 10 nucleotides match TRBD1. Sequenced input: peripheral blood. This CDR3 is CASRSHGTGEDYGYTF. The CDR3 DNA sequence: TGTGCCAGTAGAAGTCACGGGACAGGGGAGGACTATGGCTACACCTTC.